Detailed here is one T cell receptor (beta chain). Germline lookup yields CDR1 MNHGY and CDR2 SAAAGT. Trimming at V came to 1 base and at J to 0 bases, leaving 6 bases not matched to a gene. There are 17 residues in the CDR3. In the source study's methods: Amplification with reference gene primers provided the estimates of nucleated cell counts. The data were produced by immunoSEQ multiplex PCR, yet TCRdb's version contains in-frame clones alone and is incomplete. V and J calls and clone size are copied from that table; D and trimming were computed from the DNA. The repertoire includes about 75,000 clones, 60% to 85% of them detected once, and around 5.8% sits in the top ten. This entry is derived from a study of blood T cell repertoires in COVID-19. Study-level information: Researchers got acute and convalescent COVID-19 samples from the United States, Italy and Spain. Sources were T cells, B-cell-depleted T cells, or PBMCs; the material itself was cDNA or gDNA.

This TCR derives from a woman of 80 years or more with active or convalescent COVID-19. Sequences were obtained from peripheral blood. The chain links TRBV6-8 to TRBJ2-3; TRBD2 agrees at 8 bases. The CDR3 is CASSYLLGLVSTDTQYF. The CDR3 DNA is TGTGCCAGCAGTTACTTATTGGGACTAGTTAGCACAGATACGCAGTATTTT.